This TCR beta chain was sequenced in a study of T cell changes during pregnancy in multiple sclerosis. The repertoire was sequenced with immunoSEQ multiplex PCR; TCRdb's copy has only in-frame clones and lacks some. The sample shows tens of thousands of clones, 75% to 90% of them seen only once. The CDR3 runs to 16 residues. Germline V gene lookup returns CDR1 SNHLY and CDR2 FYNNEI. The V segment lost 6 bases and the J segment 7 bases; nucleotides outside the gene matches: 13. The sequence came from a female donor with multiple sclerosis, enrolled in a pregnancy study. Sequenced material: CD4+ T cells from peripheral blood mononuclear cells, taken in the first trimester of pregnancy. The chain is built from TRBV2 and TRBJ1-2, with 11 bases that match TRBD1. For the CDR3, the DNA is TGTGCCAGCAGGGCCGGACAGGGGGCGTTATACGTTGGCTACACCTTC. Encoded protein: CASRAGQGALYVGYTF. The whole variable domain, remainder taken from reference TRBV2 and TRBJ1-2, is EPEVTQTPSHQVTQMGQEVILRCVPISNHLYFYWYRQILGQKVEFLVSFYNNEISEKSEIFDDQFSVERPDGSNFTLKIRSTKLEDSAMYFCASRAGQGALYVGYTFGSGTRLTVV.